This is a list of T cell receptor beta chains from one sample in a study of CD8 T cells in ankylosing spondylitis. Using its own MiXCR run on the 5' RACE reads, TCRdb lists one record per CDR3 protein. The sample includes hundreds of thousands of distinct CDR3 sequences, around 19% of them seen just once. Specimen: blood, either unsorted or a sorted T cell fraction (not recorded which). These receptors all stem from a male donor with ankylosing spondylitis or in good health (not recorded which). Each CDR3 is given with its conserved first and last residue. The order of the fields is J gene, clone size, D gene, V gene, CDR3 protein, CDR3 DNA. The D gene is left open where the match is weak. Not all rows give a size; the values are once, few, many and, for expanded clones, a class.

TRBJ1-4,many,-,TRBV10-2,CASSTLPTPTNEKLFF,TGCGCCAGCAGTACCCTTCCGACTCCAACTAATGAAAAACTGTTTTTT
TRBJ1-1,-,-,TRBV11-2,CASSSAFDQDFGTF,TGTGCCAGCAGCTCAGCATTTGACCAGGACTTCGGGACCTTT
TRBJ2-1,few,-,TRBV12-3/TRBV12-4,CASRWGPVSNGGEQFF,TGTGCCAGCAGGTGGGGTCCCGTATCTAATGGTGGTGAGCAGTTCTTC
TRBJ1-4,-,-,TRBV27,CASSSLGGEKLFF,TGTGCCAGCAGTTCTCTTGGGGGCGAAAAACTGTTTTTT
TRBJ1-2,few,TRBD1,TRBV15,CATSRRGQNYGYTF,TGTGCCACCAGCAGGCGGGGACAGAACTATGGCTACACCTTC
TRBJ2-5,-,-,TRBV7-9,CASSFSRDSETQYF,TGTGCCAGCAGCTTTTCACGGGACTCGGAGACCCAGTACTTC
TRBJ2-1,few,-,TRBV5-1,CASSRILGEQFF,TGCGCCAGCAGCCGGATTTTGGGGGAGCAGTTCTTC
TRBJ1-5,few,TRBD1,TRBV15,CATNRDRNQPQHF,TGTGCCACCAACCGGGACAGGAATCAGCCCCAGCATTTT
TRBJ1-6,-,TRBD1,TRBV7-6,CASSPGTGRLSDSPLHF,TGTGCCAGCAGCCCCGGGACAGGAAGGTTGTCGGACTCACCCCTCCACTTT
TRBJ2-5,-,TRBD2,TRBV12-3/TRBV12-4,CASRRGLAGGGETQYF,TGTGCCAGCAGGCGAGGACTAGCGGGGGGAGGAGAGACCCAGTACTTC
TRBJ1-1,-,-,TRBV20-1,CSATPVTRGNTEAFF,TGCAGTGCTACCCCCGTGACGAGGGGGAACACTGAAGCTTTCTTT
TRBJ2-3,-,-,TRBV7-8,CASSLAAFGDTQYF,TGTGCCAGCAGCTTAGCGGCGTTTGGAGATACGCAGTATTTT
TRBJ2-1,-,-,TRBV7-3,CASSLSPGNNEQFF,TGTGCCAGCAGCTTAAGTCCAGGGAACAATGAGCAGTTCTTC
TRBJ1-5,many,-,TRBV4-1,CASSQATSEFGPQHF,TGCGCCAGCAGCCAAGCGACCTCGGAATTTGGTCCCCAGCATTTT
TRBJ1-1,-,-,TRBV11-2,CASSLMGRRNTEAFF,TGTGCCAGCAGCTTAATGGGCAGGAGGAACACTGAAGCTTTCTTT
TRBJ2-2,-,-,TRBV25-1,CASSEQGGTGELFF,TGTGCCAGCAGTGAACAGGGTGGCACCGGGGAGCTGTTTTTT